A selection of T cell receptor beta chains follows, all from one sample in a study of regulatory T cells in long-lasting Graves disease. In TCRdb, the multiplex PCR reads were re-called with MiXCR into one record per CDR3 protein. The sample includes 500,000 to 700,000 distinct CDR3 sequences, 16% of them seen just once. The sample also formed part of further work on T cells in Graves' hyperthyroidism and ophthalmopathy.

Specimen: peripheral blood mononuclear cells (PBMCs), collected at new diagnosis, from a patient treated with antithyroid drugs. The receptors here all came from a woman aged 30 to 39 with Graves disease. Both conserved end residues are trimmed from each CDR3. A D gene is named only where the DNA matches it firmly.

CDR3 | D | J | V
ASSPAGLRNEKLF | . | TRBJ1-4 | TRBV7-9
AAQTPHGNTIY | . | TRBJ1-3 | TRBV24-1
ASSLAKLAGLYNEQF | TRBD2 | TRBJ2-1 | TRBV27
ASSYTGLGGFISGELF | . | TRBJ2-2 | TRBV6-2/TRBV6-3
ASSLAYGPYEQY | . | TRBJ2-7 | TRBV5-1
ATSRDPDTSTQY | . | TRBJ2-3 | TRBV15
ASSLGRHTYEQY | . | TRBJ2-7 | TRBV5-1
ASSLAGISYNEQF | . | TRBJ2-1 | TRBV7-9
ASSLRFLATTDTQY | . | TRBJ2-3 | TRBV28
ASSPVGRAVSGNTIY | . | TRBJ1-3 | TRBV18
SARDLSSGLYEQY | . | TRBJ2-7 | TRBV20-1
ASSLGAGVGSYGYT | . | TRBJ1-2 | TRBV5-1
ASSNLSGARETQY | . | TRBJ2-5 | TRBV7-2
ASSGVAGDQPQH | . | TRBJ1-5 | TRBV6-1
ASSSPSSGGANYNEQF | . | TRBJ2-1 | TRBV7-2
ASNQQGTGETQY | TRBD1 | TRBJ2-5 | TRBV7-2
ASSRLDAQQF | . | TRBJ2-1 | TRBV5-1
ASSPTGGSGANVLT | TRBD1 | TRBJ2-6 | TRBV27
ASSGIKLF | . | TRBJ1-4 | TRBV2
ASSPGIHPNSPLH | . | TRBJ1-6 | TRBV5-1
ASGGRGELF | . | TRBJ1-4 | TRBV6-1
ASSESLDSEF | . | TRBJ2-1 | TRBV25-1
ASREQAYEAF | . | TRBJ1-1 | TRBV12-3/TRBV12-4
ACTGTGTDGYT | TRBD1 | TRBJ1-2 | TRBV6-1
ASRAPRQGSYEQY | TRBD1 | TRBJ2-7 | TRBV6-1
ASSHGLAGDDEQY | TRBD2 | TRBJ2-7 | TRBV2
ASTWTSGRQETQY | TRBD2 | TRBJ2-5 | TRBV6-1
ASRIRGLQETQY | . | TRBJ2-5 | TRBV2
SVEGQGRRYT | TRBD1 | TRBJ1-2 | TRBV29-1
SARPTDRGGTMAGYT | TRBD1 | TRBJ1-2 | TRBV20-1
ASSFLAGEEDEQF | TRBD2 | TRBJ2-1 | TRBV5-1
ASSQASERGQLDEQY | TRBD1 | TRBJ2-7 | TRBV14
ASSTTSVGQY | . | TRBJ2-7 | TRBV11-2
ASSDLPAGVNEQF | TRBD2 | TRBJ2-1 | TRBV6-2/TRBV6-3
ASSPRKGLYNDPGNTIY | . | TRBJ1-3 | TRBV7-2
ACRVERKTGELF | . | TRBJ2-2 | TRBV12-3/TRBV12-4